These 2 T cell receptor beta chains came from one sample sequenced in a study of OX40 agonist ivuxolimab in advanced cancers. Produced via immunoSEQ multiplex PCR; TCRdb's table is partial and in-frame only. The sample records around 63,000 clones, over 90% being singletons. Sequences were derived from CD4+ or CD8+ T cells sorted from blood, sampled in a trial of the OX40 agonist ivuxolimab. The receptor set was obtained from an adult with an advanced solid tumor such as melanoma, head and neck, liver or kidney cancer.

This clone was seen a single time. The CDR3 coding sequence is TGCGCCAGCAGCCAAGACATGCTCCCACAGGGCGCAGATACGCAGTATTTT. Its protein is CASSQDMLPQGADTQYF. The chain links TRBV4-3 to TRBJ2-3; D might be TRBD1 (6 bases). The length of the CDR3 is 17 residues. Trimming cost V 0 bases and J 4 bases, with 17 bases left between them. Germline loops: CDR1 LGHNA, CDR2 YSLEER.

The CDR3 DNA reads as TGTGCCAGCAGCCTCGAACCAGATACGCAGTATTTT. It encodes CASSLEPDTQYF. This chain joins TRBV11-1 and TRBJ2-3; no definite D call. V lost 5 bases, J lost 4 bases, and 7 bases lay in between. The germline CDR1 and CDR2 sequences are SGHAT and FQDESV (reference sequence). CDR3 length: 12 amino acids.